The rows below give T cell receptor beta chains drawn from one sample of a study of read filtering for tumor transcriptome and immune sequencing. MiXCR, run by TCRdb on the reads, gives a single entry per CDR3 protein. Of around 50,000 distinct CDR3 sequences in the sample, over 9% were seen once. The sample was a population of CD138-negative cells sorted from bone marrow. These receptors were collected from a donor over 35 with multiple myeloma. Both conserved end residues are part of each CDR3. The D gene is left open where the match is weak. Expanded clones get a size class; other rows say once, few or many, or leave the size out.

NA | TRBJ1-1 | TRBV6-1 | few | TGTGCCAGCAGGAGGGACATTATGAACACTGAAGCTTTCTTT | CASRRDIMNTEAFF
TRBD1 | TRBJ1-5 | TRBV18 | many | TGTGCCAGCTCACCAGGGACAGGGGGCCTAATTCAGCCCCAGCATTTT | CASSPGTGGLIQPQHF
TRBD2 | TRBJ2-3 | TRBV4-2 | few | TGTGCCAGCAGCCCTAACGCAGCGGGGGAGTATGATACGCAGTATTTT | CASSPNAAGEYDTQYF
NA | TRBJ1-1 | TRBV12-3/TRBV12-4 | many | TGTGCCAGCAGTGAATTTGGCGAAGCTTTCTTT | CASSEFGEAFF
NA | TRBJ1-3 | TRBV15 | NA | TGTGCCACCAGCAGAGTGCCACCACTTGTATTGGACTCTGGAAACACCATATATTTT | CATSRVPPLVLDSGNTIYF
NA | TRBJ2-1 | TRBV12-3/TRBV12-4 | few | TGTGCCAGCAGCGCCAGGGGGGTTTACAATGAGCAGTTCTTC | CASSARGVYNEQFF
TRBD2 | TRBJ2-3 | TRBV6-5 | many | TGTGCCACAGGAGTCGGGGGGAGGGCAGATACGCAGTATTTT | CATGVGGRADTQYF
NA | TRBJ2-3 | TRBV12-2 | many | TGTGCAAGGGTTGCCCAAGATACGCAGTATTTT | CARVAQDTQYF
NA | TRBJ2-3 | TRBV5-1 | many | TGCGCCAGCAGCGGGCCAGATACGCAGTATTTT | CASSGPDTQYF
TRBD1 | TRBJ2-2 | TRBV6-2/TRBV6-3 | many | TGTGCCAGCAGTTTCCGGACAGGGGGGAGCGGGGAGCTGTTTTTT | CASSFRTGGSGELFF
TRBD1 | TRBJ2-7 | TRBV11-2 | few | TGTGCCAGCAGCGCCCCGGGACAGGGTTCCTCTCGGGAGCAGTACTTC | CASSAPGQGSSREQYF
TRBD1 | TRBJ2-5 | TRBV12-3/TRBV12-4 | many | TGTGCCAGCAGTTTTACTCGACAGGGTGAGACCCAGTACTTC | CASSFTRQGETQYF
TRBD1 | TRBJ1-2 | TRBV12-3/TRBV12-4 | many | TGTGCCAGCAACATCGGACAGGCGACAAATGGCTACACCTTC | CASNIGQATNGYTF
NA | TRBJ2-2 | TRBV6-1 | many | TGTGCCAGCAGGCGGGACAGACGAGGGGAGCTGTTTTTT | CASRRDRRGELFF
TRBD2 | TRBJ2-7 | TRBV20-1 | many | TGCAGTGCTTTTGACCGAGCGGGGGGCTCCTACGAGCAGTACTTC | CSAFDRAGGSYEQYF
TRBD1 | TRBJ1-1 | TRBV14 | many | TGTGCCAGCAGCCTCCTGACAGGGGCATCTGAAGCTTTCTTT | CASSLLTGASEAFF
NA | TRBJ2-2 | TRBV29-1 | NA | TGCAGCGTTGAAGACCAGGACACCGGGGAGCTGTTTTTT | CSVEDQDTGELFF
TRBD2 | TRBJ2-3 | TRBV2 | few | TGTGCCAGCGTGGTAGCGGGGGGGCCAGATACGCAGTATTTT | CASVVAGGPDTQYF
NA | TRBJ1-4 | TRBV7-9 | NA | TGTGCCGGCAGCTTAACAGTTGGGGAAAAACTGTTATTT | CAGSLTVGEKLLF
TRBD2 | TRBJ2-5 | TRBV5-6 | many | TGTGCCAGCAGGCATGCCATGGTAGCGGGGGAGACCCAGTACTTC | CASRHAMVAGETQYF
NA | TRBJ2-2 | TRBV29-1 | many | TGCAGCGTTGAAGACCAAGGGTCCATACGGAGTAACGGGGAGCTGTTTTTT | CSVEDQGSIRSNGELFF
NA | TRBJ1-1 | TRBV11-2 | many | TGTGCCATCCCGAACGTGGAAGGCGAAGCTTTCTTT | CAIPNVEGEAFF